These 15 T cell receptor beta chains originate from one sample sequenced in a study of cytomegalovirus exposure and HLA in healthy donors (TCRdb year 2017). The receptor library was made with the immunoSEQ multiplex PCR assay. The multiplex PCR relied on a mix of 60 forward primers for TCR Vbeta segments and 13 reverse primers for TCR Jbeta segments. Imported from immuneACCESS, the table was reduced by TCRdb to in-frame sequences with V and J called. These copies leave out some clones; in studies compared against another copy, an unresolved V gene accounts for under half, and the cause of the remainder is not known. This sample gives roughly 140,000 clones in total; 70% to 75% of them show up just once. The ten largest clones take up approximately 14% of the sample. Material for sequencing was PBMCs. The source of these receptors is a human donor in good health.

CDR3: CASSGQGAYNEQFF. The CDR3 DNA reads as TGTGCCAGCAGTGGGCAGGGGGCGTACAATGAGCAGTTCTTC. The chain joins TRBV25-1 to TRBJ2-1, with 8 bases aligning to TRBD1. V was pared by 4 bases and J by 4 bases, with 3 bases of the junction left unmatched. Per the germline V gene, CDR1 is MGHDK and CDR2 is SYGVNS. The CDR3 consists of 14 residues.

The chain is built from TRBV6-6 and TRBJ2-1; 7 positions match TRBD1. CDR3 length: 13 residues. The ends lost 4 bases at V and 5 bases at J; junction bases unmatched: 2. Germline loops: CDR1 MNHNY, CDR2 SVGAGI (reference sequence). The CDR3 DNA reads TGTGCCAGCAGTTCAGGGGGTCACAATGAGCAGTTCTTC. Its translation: CASSSGGHNEQFF.

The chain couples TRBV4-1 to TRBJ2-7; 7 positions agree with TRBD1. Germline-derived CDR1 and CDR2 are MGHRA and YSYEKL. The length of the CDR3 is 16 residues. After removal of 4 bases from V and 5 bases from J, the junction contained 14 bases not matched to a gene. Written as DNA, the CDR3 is TGCGCCAGCAGCCGAACCTTCCGGGACAGAAGCAACGAGCAGTACTTC. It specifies CASSRTFRDRSNEQYF.

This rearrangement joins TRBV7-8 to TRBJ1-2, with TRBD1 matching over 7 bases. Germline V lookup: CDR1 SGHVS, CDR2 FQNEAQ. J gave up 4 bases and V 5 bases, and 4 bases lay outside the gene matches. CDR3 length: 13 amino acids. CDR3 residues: CASSQDRSYGYTF. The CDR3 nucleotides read TGTGCCAGCAGCCAGGACAGGAGCTATGGCTACACCTTC.

The DNA for the CDR3 is TGCGCCAGCAGCTTGGAAGGCAGGGTGGCCGACGAGCAGTACTTC. Amino acid sequence: CASSLEGRVADEQYF. The chain employs TRBV5-1 and TRBJ2-7, with a weak D call TRBD1 (5 bases). Germline CDR1 reads SGHRS; CDR2 reads YFSETQ. Trimming took off 0 bases at V and 5 bases at J, with 15 bases between the two ends. This CDR3 is 15 amino acids long.

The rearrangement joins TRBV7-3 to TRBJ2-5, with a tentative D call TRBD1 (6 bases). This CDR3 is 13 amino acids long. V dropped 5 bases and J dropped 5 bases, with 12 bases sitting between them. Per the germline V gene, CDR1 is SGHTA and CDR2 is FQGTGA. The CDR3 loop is CASSGQPRETQYF. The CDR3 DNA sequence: TGTGCCAGCAGCGGACAGCCCCGGGAGACCCAGTACTTC. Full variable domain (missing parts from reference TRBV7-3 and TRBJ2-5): GAGVSQTPSNKVTEKGKYVELRCDPISGHTALYWYRQSLGQGPEFLIYFQGTGAADDSGLPNDRFFAVRPEGSVSTLKIQRTERGDSAVYLCASSGQPRETQYFGPGTRLLVL.

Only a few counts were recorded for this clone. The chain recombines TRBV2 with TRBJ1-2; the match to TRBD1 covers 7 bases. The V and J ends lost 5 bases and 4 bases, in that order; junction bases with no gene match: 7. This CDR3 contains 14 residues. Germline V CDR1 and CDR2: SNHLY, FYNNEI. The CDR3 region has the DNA TGTGCCAGCAGTAAAAGCCGGGACAGCTATGGCTACACCTTC. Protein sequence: CASSKSRDSYGYTF.

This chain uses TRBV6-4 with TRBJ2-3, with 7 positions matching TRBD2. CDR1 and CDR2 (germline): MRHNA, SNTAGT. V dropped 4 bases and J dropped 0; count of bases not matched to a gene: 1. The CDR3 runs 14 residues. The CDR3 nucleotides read TGTGCCAGCAGTGTGCGGGGGAGCACAGATACGCAGTATTTT. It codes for CASSVRGSTDTQYF.

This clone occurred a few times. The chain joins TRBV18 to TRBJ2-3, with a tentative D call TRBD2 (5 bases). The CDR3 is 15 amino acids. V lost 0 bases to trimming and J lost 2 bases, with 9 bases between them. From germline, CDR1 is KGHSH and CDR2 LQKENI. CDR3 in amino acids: CASSPPMRVTDTQYF. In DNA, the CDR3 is TGTGCCAGCTCACCACCCATGCGGGTCACAGATACGCAGTATTTT.

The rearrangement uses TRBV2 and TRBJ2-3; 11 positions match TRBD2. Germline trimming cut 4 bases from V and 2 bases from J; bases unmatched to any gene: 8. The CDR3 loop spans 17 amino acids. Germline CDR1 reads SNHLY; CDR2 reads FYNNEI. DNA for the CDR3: TGTGCCAGCAGTGGGACTAGCGGGCGCCAAAACACAGATACGCAGTATTTT. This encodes CASSGTSGRQNTDTQYF.

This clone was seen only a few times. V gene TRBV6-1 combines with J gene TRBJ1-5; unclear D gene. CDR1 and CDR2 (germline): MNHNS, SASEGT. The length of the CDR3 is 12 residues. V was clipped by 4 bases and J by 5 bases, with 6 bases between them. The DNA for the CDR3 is TGTGCCAGCAGTGCAGATTATCAGCCCCAGCATTTT. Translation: CASSADYQPQHF.

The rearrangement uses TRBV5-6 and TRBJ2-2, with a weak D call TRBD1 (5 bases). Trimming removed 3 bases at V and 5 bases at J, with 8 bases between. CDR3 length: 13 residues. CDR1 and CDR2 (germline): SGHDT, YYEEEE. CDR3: CASSSRQTGELFF. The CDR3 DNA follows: TGTGCCAGCAGCTCAAGACAGACCGGGGAGCTGTTTTTT.

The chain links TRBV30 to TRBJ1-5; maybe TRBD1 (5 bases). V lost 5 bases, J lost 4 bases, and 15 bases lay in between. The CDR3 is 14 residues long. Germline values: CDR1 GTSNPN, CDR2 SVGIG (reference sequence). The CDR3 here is CAWDSGMGNQPQHF. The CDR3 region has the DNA TGTGCCTGGGATTCAGGGATGGGGAATCAGCCCCAGCATTTT. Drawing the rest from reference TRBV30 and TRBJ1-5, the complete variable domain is SQTIHQWPATLVQPVGSPLSLECTVEGTSNPNLYWYRQAAGRGLQLLFYSVGIGQISSEVPQNLSASRPQDRQFILSSKKLLLSDSGFYLCAWDSGMGNQPQHFGDGTRLSIL.

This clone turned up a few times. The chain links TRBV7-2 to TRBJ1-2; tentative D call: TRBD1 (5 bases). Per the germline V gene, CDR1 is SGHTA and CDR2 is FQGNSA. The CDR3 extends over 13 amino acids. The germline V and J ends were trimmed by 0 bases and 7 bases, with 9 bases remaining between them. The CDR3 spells CASSLAGGGGYTF. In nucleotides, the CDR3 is TGTGCCAGCAGCTTAGCCGGGGGAGGTGGCTACACCTTC.

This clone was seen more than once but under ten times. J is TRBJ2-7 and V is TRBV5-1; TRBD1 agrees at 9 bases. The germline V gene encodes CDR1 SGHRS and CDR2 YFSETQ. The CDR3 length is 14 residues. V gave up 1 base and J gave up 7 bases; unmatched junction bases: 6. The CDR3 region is CASSLHRGRGEQYF. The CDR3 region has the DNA TGCGCCAGCAGCTTGCACAGGGGGCGCGGTGAGCAGTACTTC.